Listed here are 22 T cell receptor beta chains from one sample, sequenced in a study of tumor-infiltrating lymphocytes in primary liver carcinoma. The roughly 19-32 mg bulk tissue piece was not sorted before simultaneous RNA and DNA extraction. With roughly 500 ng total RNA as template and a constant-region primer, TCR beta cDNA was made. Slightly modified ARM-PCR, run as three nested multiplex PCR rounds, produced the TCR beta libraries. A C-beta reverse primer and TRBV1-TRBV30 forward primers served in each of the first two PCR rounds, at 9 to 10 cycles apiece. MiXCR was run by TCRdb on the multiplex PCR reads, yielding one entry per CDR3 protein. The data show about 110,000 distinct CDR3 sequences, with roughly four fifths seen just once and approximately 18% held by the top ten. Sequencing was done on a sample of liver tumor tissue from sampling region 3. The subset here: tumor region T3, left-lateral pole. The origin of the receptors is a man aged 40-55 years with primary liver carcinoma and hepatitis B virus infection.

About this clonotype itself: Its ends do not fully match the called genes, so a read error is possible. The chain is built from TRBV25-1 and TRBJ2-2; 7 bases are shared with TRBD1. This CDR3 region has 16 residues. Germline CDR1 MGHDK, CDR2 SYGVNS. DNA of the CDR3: TGTGCCAGCGGTGAGAGTGGCAGGGGGATAACCGGGGAGCTGTTTTTT. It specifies CASGESGRGITGELFF.

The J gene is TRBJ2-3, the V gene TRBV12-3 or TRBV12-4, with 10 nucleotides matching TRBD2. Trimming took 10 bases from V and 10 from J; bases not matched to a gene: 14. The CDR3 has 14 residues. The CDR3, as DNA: TGTGCCAACAATTCCCGACTAGCGGGCGTTCCGCAGTATTTT. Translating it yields CANNSRLAGVPQYF.

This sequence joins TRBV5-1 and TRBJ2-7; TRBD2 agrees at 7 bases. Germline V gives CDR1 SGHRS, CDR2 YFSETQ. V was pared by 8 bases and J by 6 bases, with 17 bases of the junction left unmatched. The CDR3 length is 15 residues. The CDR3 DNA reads TGCGCCAGTAGCGTGGGGACTTGCGGGAGCCCCGAGCAGTACTTC. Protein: CASSVGTCGSPEQYF.

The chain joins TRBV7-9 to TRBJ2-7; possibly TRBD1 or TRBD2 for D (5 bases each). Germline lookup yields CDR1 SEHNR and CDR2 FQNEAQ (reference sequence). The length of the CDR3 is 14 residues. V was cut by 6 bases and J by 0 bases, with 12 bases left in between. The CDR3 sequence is CASRFGGNSYEQYF. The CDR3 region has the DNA TGTGCCAGCAGGTTTGGGGGTAACTCCTACGAGCAGTACTTC.

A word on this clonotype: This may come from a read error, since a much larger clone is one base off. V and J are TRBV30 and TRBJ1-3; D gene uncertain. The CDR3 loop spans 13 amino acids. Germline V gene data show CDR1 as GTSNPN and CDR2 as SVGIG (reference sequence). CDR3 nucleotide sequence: TGTGCCTGGAGTAGCAACGGTGGAAACGCCATATATTTT. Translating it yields CAWSSNGGNAIYF.

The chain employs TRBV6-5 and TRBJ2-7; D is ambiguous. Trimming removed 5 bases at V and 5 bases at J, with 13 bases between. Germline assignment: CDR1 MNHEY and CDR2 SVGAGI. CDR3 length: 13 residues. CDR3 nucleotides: TGTGCCAGCAGTCCCCAGACCTACGACGAGCAGTACTTC. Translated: CASSPQTYDEQYF.

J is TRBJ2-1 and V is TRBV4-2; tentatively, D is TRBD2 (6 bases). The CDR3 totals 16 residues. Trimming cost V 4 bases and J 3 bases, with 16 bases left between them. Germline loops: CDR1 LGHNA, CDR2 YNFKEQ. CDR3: CASSPFKTSCYNEQFF. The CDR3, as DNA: TGTGCCAGCAGCCCCTTTAAGACTAGTTGCTACAATGAGCAGTTCTTC.

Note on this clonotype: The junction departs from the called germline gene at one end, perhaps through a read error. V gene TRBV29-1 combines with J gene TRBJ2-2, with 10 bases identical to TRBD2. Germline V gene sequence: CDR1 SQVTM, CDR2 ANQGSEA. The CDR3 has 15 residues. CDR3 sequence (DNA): TGCAGCTTTGGGACTAGCGCGGCGAATACCGAGGAGCTGTTTTTT. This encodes CSFGTSAANTEELFF.

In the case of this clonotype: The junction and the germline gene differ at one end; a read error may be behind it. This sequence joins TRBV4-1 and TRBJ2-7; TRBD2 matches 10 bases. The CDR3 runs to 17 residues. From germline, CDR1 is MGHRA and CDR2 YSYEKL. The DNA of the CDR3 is TGTGCCAGGAGCCAAGTCTATAGCGGGAGGCCCTCCTACGAGCAGTACTTC. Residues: CARSQVYSGRPSYEQYF.

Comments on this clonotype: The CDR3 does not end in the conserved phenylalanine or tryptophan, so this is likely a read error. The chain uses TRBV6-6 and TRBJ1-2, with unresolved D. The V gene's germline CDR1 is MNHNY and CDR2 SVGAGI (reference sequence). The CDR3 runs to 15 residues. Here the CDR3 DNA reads TGTACCAGCAGTCGTGGAATGGGCACTCAATATGGCTACACCATC. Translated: CTSSRGMGTQYGYTI.

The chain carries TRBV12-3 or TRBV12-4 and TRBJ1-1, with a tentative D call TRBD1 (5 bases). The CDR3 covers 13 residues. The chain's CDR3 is CASCLREDSEAFF. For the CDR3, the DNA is TGTGCTAGCTGTCTCAGGGAAGACTCTGAAGCTTTCTTT.

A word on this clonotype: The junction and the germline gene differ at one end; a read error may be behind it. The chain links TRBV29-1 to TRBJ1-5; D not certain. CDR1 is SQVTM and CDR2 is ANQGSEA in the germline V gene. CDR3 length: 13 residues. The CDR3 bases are TGTAGCGTTGTGAGAAGTGTTAATCAGCCCCAGCATTTT. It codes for CSVVRSVNQPQHF.

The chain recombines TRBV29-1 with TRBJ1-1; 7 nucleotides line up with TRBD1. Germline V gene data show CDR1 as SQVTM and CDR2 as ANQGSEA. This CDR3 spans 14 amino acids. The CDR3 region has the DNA TGCAGGGTGACAGGGAATGCAATGAACACTGAAGCTTTCTTT. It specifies CRVTGNAMNTEAFF.

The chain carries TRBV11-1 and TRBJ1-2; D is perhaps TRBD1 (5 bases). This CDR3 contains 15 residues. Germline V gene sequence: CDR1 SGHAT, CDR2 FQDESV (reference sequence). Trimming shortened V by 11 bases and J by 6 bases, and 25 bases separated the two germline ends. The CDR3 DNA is TGTGCCTACAGCCCGGGTCAGGGTCAGAGCCATGGCTACACCTTC. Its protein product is CAYSPGQGQSHGYTF.

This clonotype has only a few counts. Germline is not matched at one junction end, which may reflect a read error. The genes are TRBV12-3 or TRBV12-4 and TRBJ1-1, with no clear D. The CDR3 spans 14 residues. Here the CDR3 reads CASTPDLTVAEAFF. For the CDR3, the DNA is TGTGCTAGCACCCCGGATCTAACTGTCGCTGAAGCTTTCTTT.

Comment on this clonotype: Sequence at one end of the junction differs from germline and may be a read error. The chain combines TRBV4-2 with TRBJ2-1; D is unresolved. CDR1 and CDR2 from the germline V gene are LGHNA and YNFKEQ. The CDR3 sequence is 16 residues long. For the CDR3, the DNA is TGTGCCAGCAGCCAACTTAACGGGCTCTCCTACAATGAACAGTTTTTC. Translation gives CASSQLNGLSYNEQFF.

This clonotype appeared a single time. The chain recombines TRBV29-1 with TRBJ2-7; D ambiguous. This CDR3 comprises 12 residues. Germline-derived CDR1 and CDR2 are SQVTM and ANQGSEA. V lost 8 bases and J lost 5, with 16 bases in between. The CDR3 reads CSTDWGSHEQYF. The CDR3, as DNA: TGCAGCACGGATTGGGGTAGTCACGAGCAGTACTTC.

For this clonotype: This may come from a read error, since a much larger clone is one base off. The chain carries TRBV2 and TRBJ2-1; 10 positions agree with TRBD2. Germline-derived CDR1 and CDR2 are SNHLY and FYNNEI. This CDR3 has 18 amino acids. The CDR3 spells CASNETAGGPSDINEQFF. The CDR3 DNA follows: TGTGCCAGCAATGAAACAGCGGGAGGGCCCTCGGACATCAATGAGCAGTTCTTC.

CDR3 sequence: CSTGDPMGDQYF. CDR3 coding DNA: TGCAGCACCGGGGACCCTATGGGCGATCAGTACTTC. The chain uses TRBV29-1 and TRBJ2-7; either TRBD1 or TRBD2 may fit D (5 bases each). The V gene lost 8 bases and the J gene lost 10 bases, with 21 bases spanning the gap. CDR3 length: 12 amino acids. The V gene's germline CDR1 is SQVTM and CDR2 ANQGSEA.

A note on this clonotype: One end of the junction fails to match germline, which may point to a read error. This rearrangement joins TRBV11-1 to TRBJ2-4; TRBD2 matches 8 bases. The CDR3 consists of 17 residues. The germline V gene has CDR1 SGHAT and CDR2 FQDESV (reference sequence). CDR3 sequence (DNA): TGTGCCAGGAGCTTTCCCGAGATTAGCGGGACCATAAACATTCAGTACTTC. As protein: CARSFPEISGTINIQYF.

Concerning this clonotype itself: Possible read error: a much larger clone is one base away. The CDR3 sequence: CATSTSDLTTDTQYF. The CDR3 DNA follows: TGTGCCACCTCGACTAGCGATCTTACCACAGATACGCAGTATTTT. This chain links TRBV24-1 with TRBJ2-3; 8 bases match TRBD2. Germline V lookup: CDR1 KGHDR, CDR2 SFDVKD. V was pared by 9 bases and J by 2 bases, with 9 bases of the junction left unmatched. The CDR3 spans 15 residues.

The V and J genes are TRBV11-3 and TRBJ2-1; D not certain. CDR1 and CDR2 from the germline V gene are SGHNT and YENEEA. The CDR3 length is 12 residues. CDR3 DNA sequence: TGTTACTGCAGCTTAAATGCCAATGAGCAGTTCTTC. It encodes CYCSLNANEQFF.